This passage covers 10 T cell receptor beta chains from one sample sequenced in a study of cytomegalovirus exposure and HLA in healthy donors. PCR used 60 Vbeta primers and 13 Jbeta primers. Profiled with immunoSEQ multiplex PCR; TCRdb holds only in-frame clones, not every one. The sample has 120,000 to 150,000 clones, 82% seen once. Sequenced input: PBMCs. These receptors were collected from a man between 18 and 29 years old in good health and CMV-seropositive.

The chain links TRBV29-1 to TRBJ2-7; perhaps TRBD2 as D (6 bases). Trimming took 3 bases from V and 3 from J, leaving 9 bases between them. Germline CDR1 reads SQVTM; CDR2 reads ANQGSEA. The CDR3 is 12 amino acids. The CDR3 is CSVDPGDYEQYF. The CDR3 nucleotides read TGCAGCGTTGATCCGGGAGACTACGAGCAGTACTTC.

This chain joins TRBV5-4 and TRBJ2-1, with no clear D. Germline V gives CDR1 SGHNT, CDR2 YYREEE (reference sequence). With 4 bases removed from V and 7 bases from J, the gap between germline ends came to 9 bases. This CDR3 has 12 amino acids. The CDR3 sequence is CASSASGNEQFF. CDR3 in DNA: TGTGCCAGCAGCGCGTCTGGTAATGAGCAGTTCTTC.

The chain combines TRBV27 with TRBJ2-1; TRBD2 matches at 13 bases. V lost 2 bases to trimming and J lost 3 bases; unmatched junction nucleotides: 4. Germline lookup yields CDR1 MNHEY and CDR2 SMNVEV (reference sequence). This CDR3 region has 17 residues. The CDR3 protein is CASSLRGLAGVYNEQFF. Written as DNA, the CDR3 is TGTGCCAGCAGTTTAAGAGGACTAGCGGGGGTCTACAATGAGCAGTTCTTC.

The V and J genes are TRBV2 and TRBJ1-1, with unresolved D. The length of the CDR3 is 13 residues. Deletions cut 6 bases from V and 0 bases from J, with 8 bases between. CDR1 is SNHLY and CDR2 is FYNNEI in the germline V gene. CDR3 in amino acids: CASRTDLNTEAFF. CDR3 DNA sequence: TGTGCCAGCAGAACAGATCTGAACACTGAAGCTTTCTTT. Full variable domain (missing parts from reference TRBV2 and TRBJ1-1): EPEVTQTPSHQVTQMGQEVILRCVPISNHLYFYWYRQILGQKVEFLVSFYNNEISEKSEIFDDQFSVERPDGSNFTLKIRSTKLEDSAMYFCASRTDLNTEAFFGQGTRLTVV.

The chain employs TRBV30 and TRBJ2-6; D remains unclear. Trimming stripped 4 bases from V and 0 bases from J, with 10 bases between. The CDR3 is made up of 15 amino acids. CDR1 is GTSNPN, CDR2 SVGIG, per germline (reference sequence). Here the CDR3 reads CAWISRISGANVLTF. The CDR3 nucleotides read TGTGCCTGGATTTCCAGGATCTCTGGGGCCAACGTCCTGACTTTC.

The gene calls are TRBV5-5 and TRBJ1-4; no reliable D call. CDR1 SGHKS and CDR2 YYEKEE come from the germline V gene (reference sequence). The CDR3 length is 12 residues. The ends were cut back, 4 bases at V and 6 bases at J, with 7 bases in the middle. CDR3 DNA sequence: TGTGCCAGCAGCCGACTAGATGAAAAACTGTTTTTT. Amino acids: CASSRLDEKLFF.

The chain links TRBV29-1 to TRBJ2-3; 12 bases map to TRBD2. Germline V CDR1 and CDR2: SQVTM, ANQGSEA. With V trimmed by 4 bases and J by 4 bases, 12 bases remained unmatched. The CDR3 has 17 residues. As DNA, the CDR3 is TGCAGCGTTGTCCGTGAAGCCCCTAGCGGGAGGGCAGATACGCAGTATTTT. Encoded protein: CSVVREAPSGRADTQYF.

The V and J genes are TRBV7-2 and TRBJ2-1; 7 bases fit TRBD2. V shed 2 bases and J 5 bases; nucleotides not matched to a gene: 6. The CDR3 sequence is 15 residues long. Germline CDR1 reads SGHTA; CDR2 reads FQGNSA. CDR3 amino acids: CASSLQRGLHNEQFF. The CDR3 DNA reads TGTGCCAGCAGCTTACAGCGGGGACTACACAATGAGCAGTTCTTC. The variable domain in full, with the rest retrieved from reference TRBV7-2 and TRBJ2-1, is GAGVSQSPSNKVTEKGKDVELRCDPISGHTALYWYRQSLGQGLEFLIYFQGNSAPDKSGLPSDRFSAERTGGSVSTLTIQRTQQEDSAVYLCASSLQRGLHNEQFFGPGTRLTVL.

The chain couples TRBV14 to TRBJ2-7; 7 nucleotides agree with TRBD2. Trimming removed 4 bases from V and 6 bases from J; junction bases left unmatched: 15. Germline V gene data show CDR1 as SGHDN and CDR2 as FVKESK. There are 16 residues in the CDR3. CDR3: CASSPPLAVTSGEQYF. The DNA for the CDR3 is TGTGCCAGCAGCCCGCCTCTAGCGGTCACGAGTGGCGAGCAGTACTTC.

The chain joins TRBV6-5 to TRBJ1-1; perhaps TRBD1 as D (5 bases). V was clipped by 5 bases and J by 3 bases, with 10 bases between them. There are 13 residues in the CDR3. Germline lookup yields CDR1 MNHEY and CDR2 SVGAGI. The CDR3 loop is CASSPWGDTEAFF. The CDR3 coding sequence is TGTGCCAGCAGTCCTTGGGGGGACACTGAAGCTTTCTTT.